This TCR beta chain emerged from a study of cytomegalovirus exposure and HLA in healthy donors. Looking at the study overall: In a later analysis, the roughly 120 validation repertoires were reported to have used the same platform as the 550 to 850 first-cohort repertoires.

The trim removed 7 bases at V and 5 bases at J, leaving 11 bases unmatched. The germline CDR1 and CDR2 sequences are SNHLY and FYNNEI. This CDR3 has 14 amino acids. Study-wide points: Reported results showed that the classifier diagnosed cytomegalovirus status with high specificity and sensitivity. Rarity characterized most TCR sequences, yet some public TCRs appeared in many donors. Testing in vitro showed a few CMV-associated chains specific for CMV antigens.

By sample fraction, this clone is medium-sized. The antigen remains unidentified. This table comes from immunoSEQ multiplex PCR, and its TCRdb copy is limited to in-frame clones, with some not included. The sample yields approximately 65,000 clones, approximately 94% seen once. The sequence was collected from a woman younger than 30 in good health and CMV-seronegative. The J gene is TRBJ2-7, the V gene TRBV2; 7 bases line up with TRBD1. The sample taken for sequencing was PBMCs. The CDR3 loop reads CASKKRQGNDEQYF. Written as DNA, the CDR3 is TGTGCCAGCAAGAAGAGACAGGGAAACGACGAGCAGTACTTC.